The clone carrying this T cell receptor (beta chain) was picked up many times. Its antigen is not identified. This record belongs to a study of CD8 T cells in ankylosing spondylitis. Quantitative 5'-RACE with molecular barcodes produced the TCR beta libraries. TCRdb processed the 5' RACE reads anew with MiXCR; each CDR3 protein has one entry. The repertoire holds under 150,000 distinct CDR3 sequences, with roughly 8.4% as singletons. Study outcomes and limitations: Reportedly, matched ankylosing spondylitis synovial fluid was significantly enriched for disease-linked clones. A TCR beta motif of fewer than ten highly homologous variants appeared characteristic of ankylosing spondylitis blood. Previous work reported some of these motif variants in the synovial fluid and blood of reactive arthritis.

The CDR3 runs to 13 residues. Germline V gene sequence: CDR1 KGHSH, CDR2 LQKENI. The V gene lost 4 bases and the J gene lost 2 bases, with 8 bases spanning the gap. The rearrangement uses TRBV18 and TRBJ1-2; D not certain. The origin of this receptor is a male donor with ankylosing spondylitis. Sequenced material: synovial fluid, either unsorted or a sorted T cell fraction (not recorded which). CDR3 DNA: TGTGCCAGCTCACTCCAGCCAAACTATGGCTACACCTTC. This encodes CASSLQPNYGYTF.